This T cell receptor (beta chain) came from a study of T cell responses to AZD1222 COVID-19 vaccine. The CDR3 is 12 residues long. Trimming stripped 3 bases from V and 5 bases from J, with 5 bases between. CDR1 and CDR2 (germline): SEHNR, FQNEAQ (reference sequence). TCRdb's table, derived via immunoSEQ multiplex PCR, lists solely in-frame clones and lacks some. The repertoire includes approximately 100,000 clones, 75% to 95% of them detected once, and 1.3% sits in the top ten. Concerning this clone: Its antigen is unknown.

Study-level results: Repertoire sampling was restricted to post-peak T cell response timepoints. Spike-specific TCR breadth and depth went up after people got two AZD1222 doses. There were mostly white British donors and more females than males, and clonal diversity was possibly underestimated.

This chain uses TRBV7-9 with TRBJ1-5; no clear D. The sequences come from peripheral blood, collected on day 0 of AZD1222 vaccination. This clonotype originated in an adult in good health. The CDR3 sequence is CASSLRDQPQHF. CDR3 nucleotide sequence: TGTGCCAGCAGCTTGAGAGATCAGCCCCAGCATTTT.